A single sample gave rise to the 10 T cell receptor beta chains below, sequenced in a study of CD8+ T cells in alopecia areata. RNA, once extracted, was reverse transcribed into cDNA for use as the sequencing template. Repertoires were generated with immunoSEQ multiplex PCR, while TCRdb's copy carries only in-frame clones and drops some. The sample lists fewer than 200,000 clones, 59% occurring once. The input for sequencing was CD4+ T cells sorted from blood, taken at week 0. These receptors originate from a human donor with alopecia areata.

This chain joins TRBV6-5 and TRBJ1-1; D remains ambiguous. The ends were cut back, 4 bases at V and 3 bases at J, with 3 bases in the middle. CDR3 length equals 11 residues. CDR1 is MNHEY, CDR2 SVGAGI, per germline. CDR3 sequence (DNA): TGTGCCAGCAGTTCCTACACTGAAGCTTTCTTT. It codes for CASSSYTEAFF.

The chain's CDR3 is CASSQVDRPGNTIYF. CDR3 sequence (DNA): TGCGCCAGCAGCCAAGTTGATCGTCCTGGAAACACCATATATTTT. The V gene is TRBV4-1, the J gene TRBJ1-3; D is uncertain. The CDR3 is made up of 15 amino acids. Germline CDR1 reads MGHRA; CDR2 reads YSYEKL. Trimming took 1 base from V and 2 from J, leaving 9 bases between them.

This clone was found a few times. J is TRBJ1-5 and V is TRBV6-1, with D maybe TRBD1 (5 bases). The germline V and J ends were trimmed by 5 bases and 2 bases, with 10 bases remaining between them. Germline CDR1 is MNHNS and CDR2 is SASEGT. This CDR3 spans 14 amino acids. The CDR3: CASSFRDGNQPQHF. DNA for the CDR3: TGTGCCAGCAGTTTCCGGGACGGCAATCAGCCCCAGCATTTT.

The rearrangement joins TRBV5-1 to TRBJ2-3, with D perhaps matching TRBD1 (6 bases). Between the trimmed V and J ends, which lost 0 bases and 1 base, there was a span of 9 bases. The germline V gene has CDR1 SGHRS and CDR2 YFSETQ. The CDR3 is 15 amino acids. The CDR3 spells CASSLARQGTDTQYF. CDR3 coding DNA: TGCGCCAGCAGCTTGGCCAGACAGGGCACAGATACGCAGTATTTT.

A single count supports this clone. The chain joins TRBV27 to TRBJ1-2, with D unclear. This CDR3 region has 15 residues. Trimming stripped 5 bases from V and 4 bases from J, with 17 bases between. Per germline, CDR1 MNHEY and CDR2 SMNVEV (reference sequence). The chain's CDR3 is CASSPRSHTPYGYTF. The DNA for the CDR3 is TGTGCCAGCAGTCCGAGATCACACACCCCCTATGGCTACACCTTC.

The genes are TRBV2 and TRBJ1-2; the D gene is possibly TRBD1 (5 bases). The CDR3 contains 16 residues. With 6 bases removed from V and 6 bases from J, the gap between germline ends came to 23 bases. Germline V gene sequence: CDR1 SNHLY, CDR2 FYNNEI. Written as DNA, the CDR3 is TGTGCCAGCAGCCCCTCACAGGTCCGGGCGGGTAATGGCTACACCTTC. It is translated as CASSPSQVRAGNGYTF.

The gene calls are TRBV29-1 and TRBJ2-7; D tentatively fits TRBD1 or TRBD2 (6 bases each). Trimming shortened V by 4 bases and J by 4 bases, and 14 bases separated the two germline ends. The length of the CDR3 is 13 residues. Germline loops: CDR1 SQVTM, CDR2 ANQGSEA. In DNA form, the CDR3 reads TGCAGCGTTGCGAGGGGGGCGGGTTACGAGCAGTACTTC. It encodes CSVARGAGYEQYF.

The chain couples TRBV5-1 to TRBJ1-5, with no clear D. The V end was cut by 0 bases, the J end by 0 bases, with 7 bases between. The CDR3 has 15 amino acids. Germline-derived CDR1 and CDR2 are SGHRS and YFSETQ. The CDR3 nucleotides are TGCGCCAGCAGCTTGGTTGGGGATAGCAATCAGCCCCAGCATTTT. Translated: CASSLVGDSNQPQHF.

The V call is TRBV11-2, the J call TRBJ2-5; perhaps TRBD1 as D (5 bases). The CDR3 covers 13 residues. Between the trimmed V and J ends, which lost 5 bases and 4 bases, there was a span of 11 bases. Germline CDR1 is SGHAT and CDR2 is FQNNGV. The CDR3 region has the DNA TGTGCCAGCAGCGCCGACAGATTAGAGACCCAGTACTTC. The encoded protein is CASSADRLETQYF.

The CDR3 region is CASSSGRDEQYF. Here the CDR3 DNA reads TGTGCCAGCAGCTCCGGCAGGGACGAGCAGTACTTC. This chain connects TRBV5-6 to TRBJ2-7; D is perhaps TRBD1 (5 bases). V dropped 3 bases and J dropped 5 bases, with 9 bases sitting between them. From germline, CDR1 is SGHDT and CDR2 YYEEEE. The CDR3 spans 12 residues. The full variable domain, completed using reference TRBV5-6 and TRBJ2-7, is DAGVTQSPTHLIKTRGQQVTLRCSPKSGHDTVSWYQQALGQGPQFIFQYYEEEERQRGNFPDRFSGHQFPNYSSELNVNALLLGDSALYLCASSSGRDEQYFGPGTRLTVT.